Detailed here is one T cell receptor beta chain. The source of the sample is a study of T cells after yellow fever vaccination. The V gene lost 10 bases and the J gene lost 4 bases, with 19 bases spanning the gap. The CDR3 runs to 14 residues. TCRdb re-called the 5' RACE reads with MiXCR, one entry per CDR3 protein. The top ten clones hold roughly 41% of a sample with approximately 120,000 distinct CDR3 sequences, approximately 16% of them seen once. Sequences were derived from CD8+ T cells sorted from PBMCs, sampled 5 days after the yellow fever booster vaccination. This receptor was obtained from a man younger than 30 who received the YFV17D yellow fever vaccine. This chain connects TRBV12-3 or TRBV12-4 to TRBJ2-5, with a weak D call TRBD1 (5 bases). The CDR3 sequence: CATLLTERGETQYF. CDR3 DNA: TGTGCCACGCTACTTACGGAAAGGGGAGAGACCCAGTACTTC.